The clone carrying this TCR beta chain has a count of ten or more. Its matching antigen is unknown. TCRdb fed the reads into MiXCR, producing one record per CDR3 protein. The table shows around 240,000 distinct CDR3 sequences, with approximately 22% occurring only once. The CDR3 has 13 amino acids. V was cut by 8 bases and J by 2 bases, with 11 bases left in between. This record comes from a study of T cell repertoires in cytomegalovirus infection. Study-wide context: From public TCR beta signatures came an indication of both CMV infection and matching HLA type.

Study-wide points: Cumulative public TCR beta family frequency identified carriers of CMV plus the relevant HLA. HLA-C-restricted, CMV-specific TCR beta clonotypes were dominant ex vivo.

The sequence derives from a human donor in good health (CMV status not recorded). Some clones in this sample may be carry-over from other donors' samples. The chain combines TRBV12-3 or TRBV12-4 with TRBJ2-3, with unresolved D. Input material: CD8+ T cells from PBMCs. The CDR3 DNA reads as TGTGCCAGCTTGGTTAGTTCCACAGATACGCAGTATTTT. Its protein product is CASLVSSTDTQYF.